This T cell receptor beta chain emerged from a study of monozygotic twins with inflammatory bowel disease. Broader study findings: The study supported no single strong signal or clonotype linked to IBD. Other individuals had fewer clonotypes in common with IBD patients than with healthy twins, especially with disease activity.

Comment on this clonotype: The antigen is unknown.

Incorporation of UMIs carrying a 6-nucleotide sample barcode was performed by template switching. With about 15 and 9 cycles respectively, two nested PCRs were carried out on TCRalpha and TCRbeta cDNA. TCRdb reprocessed the 5' RACE reads and stores each CDR3 protein as one record, lacking DNA. This repertoire includes 150,000 to 200,000 distinct CDR3 sequences. Specimen: blood. The source is a human donor with ulcerative colitis or Crohn's disease, or a healthy co-twin of an affected twin (not recorded which).

CDR3 region: CASSRTAYEQYF. The genes are TRBV6-2 or TRBV6-3 and TRBJ2-7. This CDR3 contains 12 residues. In germline, CDR1 is MNHEY, CDR2 SVGEGT.